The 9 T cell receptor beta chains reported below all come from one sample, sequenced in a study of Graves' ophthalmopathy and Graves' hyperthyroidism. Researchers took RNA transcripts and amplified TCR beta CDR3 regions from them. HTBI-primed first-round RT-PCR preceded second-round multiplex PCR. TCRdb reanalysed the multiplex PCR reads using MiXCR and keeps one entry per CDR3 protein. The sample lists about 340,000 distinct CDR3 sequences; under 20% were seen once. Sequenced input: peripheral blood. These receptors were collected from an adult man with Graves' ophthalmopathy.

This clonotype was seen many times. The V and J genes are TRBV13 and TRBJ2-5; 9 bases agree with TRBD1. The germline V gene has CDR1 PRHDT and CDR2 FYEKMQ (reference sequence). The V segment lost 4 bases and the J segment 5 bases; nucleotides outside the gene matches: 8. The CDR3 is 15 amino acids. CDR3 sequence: CASSSTGGVRETQYF. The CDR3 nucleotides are TGTGCCAGCAGCTCAACAGGGGGCGTTCGGGAGACCCAGTACTTC.

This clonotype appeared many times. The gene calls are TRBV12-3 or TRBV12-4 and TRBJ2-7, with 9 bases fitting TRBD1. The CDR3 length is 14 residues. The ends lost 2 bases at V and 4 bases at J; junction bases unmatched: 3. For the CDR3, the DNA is TGTGCCAGCAGTTTATACAGGGGGCTATACGAGCAGTACTTC. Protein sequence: CASSLYRGLYEQYF.

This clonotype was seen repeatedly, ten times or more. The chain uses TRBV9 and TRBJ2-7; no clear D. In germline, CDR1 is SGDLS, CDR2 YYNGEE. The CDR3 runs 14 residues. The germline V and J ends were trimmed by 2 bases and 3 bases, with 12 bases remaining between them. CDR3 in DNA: TGTGCCAGCAGCGTGTCCCCGGATCGCTACGAGCAGTACTTC. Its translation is CASSVSPDRYEQYF. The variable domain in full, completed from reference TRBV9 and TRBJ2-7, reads DSGVTQTPKHLITATGQRVTLRCSPRSGDLSVYWYQQSLDQGLQFLIQYYNGEERAKGNILERFSAQQFPDLHSELNLSSLELGDSALYFCASSVSPDRYEQYFGPGTRLTVT.

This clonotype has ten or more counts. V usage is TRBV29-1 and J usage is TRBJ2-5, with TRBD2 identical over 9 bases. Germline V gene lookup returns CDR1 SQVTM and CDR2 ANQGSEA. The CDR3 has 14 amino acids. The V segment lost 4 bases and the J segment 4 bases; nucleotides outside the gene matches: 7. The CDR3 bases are TGCAGCGTTGTATTAGCGGGAGTCGGAGAGACCCAGTACTTC. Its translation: CSVVLAGVGETQYF.

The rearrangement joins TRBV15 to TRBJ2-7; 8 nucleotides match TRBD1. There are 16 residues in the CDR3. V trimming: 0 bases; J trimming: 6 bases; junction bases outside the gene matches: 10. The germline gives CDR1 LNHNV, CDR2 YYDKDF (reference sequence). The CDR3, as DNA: TGTGCCACCAGCAGAGAATTTAGGCAGGGGGCTGGCGAGCAGTACTTC. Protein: CATSREFRQGAGEQYF.

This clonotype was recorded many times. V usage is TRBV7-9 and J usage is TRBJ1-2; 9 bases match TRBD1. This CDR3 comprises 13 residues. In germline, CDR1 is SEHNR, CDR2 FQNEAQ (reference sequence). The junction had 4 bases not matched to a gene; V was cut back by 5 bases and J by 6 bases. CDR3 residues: CASSRGQGDGYTF. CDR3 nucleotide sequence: TGTGCCAGCAGCCGGGGACAGGGCGATGGCTACACCTTC.

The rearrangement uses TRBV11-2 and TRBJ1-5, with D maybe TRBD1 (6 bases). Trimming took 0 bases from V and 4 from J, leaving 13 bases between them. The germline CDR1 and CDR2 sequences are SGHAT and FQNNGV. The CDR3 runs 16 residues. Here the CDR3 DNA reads TGTGCCAGCAGCTTAGACCCCACGACAGGAAATCAGCCCCAGCATTTT. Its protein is CASSLDPTTGNQPQHF.

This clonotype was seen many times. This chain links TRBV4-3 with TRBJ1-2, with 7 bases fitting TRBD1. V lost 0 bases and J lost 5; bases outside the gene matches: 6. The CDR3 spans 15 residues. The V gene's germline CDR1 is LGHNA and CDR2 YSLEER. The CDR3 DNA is TGCGCCAGCAGCCAAGATTGGGGACAGCAATATGGCTACACCTTC. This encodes CASSQDWGQQYGYTF.

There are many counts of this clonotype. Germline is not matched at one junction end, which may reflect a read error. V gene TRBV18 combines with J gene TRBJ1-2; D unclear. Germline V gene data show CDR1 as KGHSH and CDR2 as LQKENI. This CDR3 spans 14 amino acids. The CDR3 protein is CASSPRSAVPLIAF. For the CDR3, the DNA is TGTGCCAGCTCACCAAGGTCGGCCGTTCCCCTGATCGCCTTC.